Listed below are T cell receptor beta chains from one sample, sequenced in a study of blood T cell repertoires in COVID-19. The repertoire was sequenced with immunoSEQ multiplex PCR; TCRdb's copy has only in-frame clones and lacks some. The sample records 130,000 to 150,000 clones, just under 80% being singletons. Source material: peripheral blood. These receptor sequences come from a woman in her sixties or seventies with acute or convalescent COVID-19. CDR3s include the opening cysteine and the closing phenylalanine or tryptophan. The order of the fields is clone size, CDR3 length, J gene, D gene, V gene, CDR3 protein, CDR3 DNA. The D gene is left open where the match is weak. Clone size is given for some rows only: seen once, a few or many times, or a class if the clone is expanded.

. | 16 | TRBJ2-7 | TRBD1 | TRBV28 | CASSPRTGGPYYEQYF | TGTGCCAGCAGCCCCCGGACAGGTGGCCCATACTACGAGCAGTACTTC
. | 16 | TRBJ2-2 | . | TRBV5-1 | CASSLRGGLDTGELFF | TGCGCCAGCAGCTTAAGGGGGGGCCTAGACACCGGGGAGCTGTTTTTT
. | 15 | TRBJ1-5 | TRBD1 | TRBV28 | CASSFPDRAAQPQHF | TGTGCCAGCAGTTTCCCTGACAGGGCGGCTCAGCCCCAGCATTTT
. | 16 | TRBJ2-2 | . | TRBV9 | CASSVASPDIVGELFF | TGTGCCAGCAGCGTAGCTTCACCGGACATTGTCGGGGAGCTGTTTTTT
. | 15 | TRBJ2-7 | . | TRBV7-9 | CASSFVQSGRNEQYF | TGTGCCAGCAGCTTTGTACAGAGTGGTCGGAACGAGCAGTACTTC
once | 13 | TRBJ1-5 | . | TRBV20-1 | CSASRQPEEPQHF | TGCAGTGCTAGTAGACAGCCCGAGGAGCCCCAGCATTTT
. | 14 | TRBJ1-6 | TRBD1 | TRBV28 | CASSIPTGVELLHF | TGTGCCAGCAGTATCCCGACAGGGGTTGAACTCCTCCACTTT
. | 11 | TRBJ2-7 | . | TRBV2 | CARQGPYEQYF | TGTGCCAGACAGGGTCCCTACGAGCAGTACTTC
. | 12 | TRBJ1-4 | . | TRBV27 | CASSLTGEKLFF | TGTGCCAGCAGTTTGACGGGTGAAAAACTGTTTTTT
. | 14 | TRBJ2-3 | TRBD1 | TRBV27 | CASRRDRVTDTQYF | TGTGCCAGCAGGCGGGACAGGGTCACAGATACGCAGTATTTT
. | 13 | TRBJ1-2 | . | TRBV3-1/TRBV3-2 | CASSQGGVLGYTF | TGTGCCAGCAGCCAAGGGGGGGTCCTCGGCTACACCTTC
. | 13 | TRBJ1-6 | . | TRBV28 | CASSFYDNSPLHF | TGTGCCAGCAGTTTCTACGATAATTCACCCCTCCACTTT
. | 16 | TRBJ2-1 | TRBD2 | TRBV24-1 | CATSDPGLAGGNEQFF | TGTGCCACCAGTGACCCTGGACTAGCGGGAGGCAATGAGCAGTTCTTC
. | 14 | TRBJ2-1 | . | TRBV10-2 | CASSERGSDNEQFF | TGCGCCAGCAGTGAAAGGGGCTCGGACAATGAGCAGTTCTTC
. | 13 | TRBJ1-2 | . | TRBV28 | CASRTGFRHGYTF | TGTGCCAGCAGAACAGGCTTCCGACATGGCTACACCTTC
once | 20 | TRBJ2-5 | TRBD1 | TRBV6-1 | CASSEIGTGGLGWVQETQYF | TGTGCCAGCAGTGAAATTGGGACAGGGGGCCTAGGGTGGGTGCAAGAGACCCAGTACTTC
. | 14 | TRBJ1-3 | . | TRBV5-6 | CASSLQRVGNTIYF | TGTGCCAGCAGCTTGCAGAGGGTAGGAAACACCATATATTTT
once | 11 | TRBJ2-2 | . | TRBV10-3 | CAISRAGELFF | TGTGCCATCAGTCGGGCCGGGGAGCTGTTTTTT
. | 15 | TRBJ1-4 | TRBD1 | TRBV19 | CASRPRQGGYEKLFF | TGTGCCAGTAGACCGAGACAGGGCGGCTATGAAAAACTGTTTTTT
. | 17 | TRBJ2-1 | TRBD2 | TRBV4-1 | CASSHPSSGSSYNEQFF | TGCGCCAGCAGCCACCCTTCGAGCGGGAGCTCCTACAATGAGCAGTTCTTC
few | 14 | TRBJ2-1 | . | TRBV6-5 | CASRGLLSYNEQFF | TGTGCCAGCAGAGGACTCCTGTCATACAATGAGCAGTTCTTC
. | 13 | TRBJ1-1 | . | TRBV5-1 | CASSFQLNTEAFF | TGCGCCAGCAGCTTCCAATTGAACACTGAAGCTTTCTTT
. | 12 | TRBJ2-1 | . | TRBV12-3/TRBV12-4 | CASSLRGGEQFF | TGTGCCAGCAGCCTTAGGGGTGGTGAGCAGTTCTTC
once | 15 | TRBJ2-3 | TRBD2 | TRBV10-3 | CAALAGGDDTDTQYF | TGTGCCGCACTAGCGGGAGGGGATGACACAGATACGCAGTATTTT
. | 15 | TRBJ1-1 | . | TRBV5-4 | CASSGGGGLNTEAFF | TGTGCCAGCAGCGGGGGTGGGGGCTTGAACACTGAAGCTTTCTTT
. | 16 | TRBJ1-1 | TRBD1 | TRBV10-2 | CASLNRGTGMNTEAFF | TGCGCCAGCCTGAATAGGGGGACAGGGATGAACACTGAAGCTTTCTTT
. | 16 | TRBJ2-3 | TRBD2 | TRBV6-1 | CASSELGGRARDTQYF | TGTGCCAGCAGTGAACTGGGCGGGAGGGCCAGAGATACGCAGTATTTT
. | 14 | TRBJ1-6 | TRBD1 | TRBV11-1 | CASSSGQGRSPLHF | TGTGCCAGCAGCTCGGGACAGGGTCGGTCACCCCTCCACTTT
few | 14 | TRBJ2-7 | . | TRBV10-1 | CASSENSHQDEQYF | TGCGCCAGCAGTGAAAACTCTCATCAGGACGAGCAGTACTTC
. | 15 | TRBJ2-7 | . | TRBV2 | CASSDTRAYSYEQYF | TGTGCCAGCAGTGATACGCGGGCCTATTCCTACGAGCAGTACTTC
few | 16 | TRBJ2-1 | TRBD2 | TRBV9 | CASSATSGSSYNEQFF | TGTGCCAGCAGTGCGACTAGCGGGAGCTCCTACAATGAGCAGTTCTTC
. | 18 | TRBJ1-2 | TRBD1 | TRBV6-1 | CASSEGRKGLNRGHGYTF | TGTGCCAGCAGTGAAGGCCGCAAGGGATTAAACAGGGGTCATGGCTACACCTTC
. | 13 | TRBJ1-1 | TRBD1 | TRBV12-3/TRBV12-4 | CANKDRPSSEAFF | TGTGCCAACAAGGACAGGCCCAGCTCTGAAGCTTTCTTT
. | 13 | TRBJ1-1 | TRBD1 | TRBV6-6 | CASSRQGNAEAFF | TGTGCCAGCAGCAGACAGGGTAACGCTGAAGCTTTCTTT
. | 16 | TRBJ2-5 | TRBD2 | TRBV10-2 | CASIPGLAGFQETQYF | TGCGCCAGCATCCCCGGACTAGCGGGATTCCAAGAGACCCAGTACTTC
. | 14 | TRBJ1-2 | TRBD1 | TRBV6-2/TRBV6-3 | CASSIPGTAYGYTF | TGTGCCAGCAGTATTCCCGGGACAGCCTATGGCTACACCTTC
. | 14 | TRBJ2-1 | . | TRBV27 | CASRSFTGTDEQFF | TGTGCCAGCCGCTCCTTCACAGGGACCGATGAGCAGTTCTTC
. | 15 | TRBJ2-7 | TRBD2 | TRBV11-2 | CASSFRTSGRDEQYF | TGTGCCAGCAGCTTCCGGACTAGCGGGAGGGACGAGCAGTACTTC
. | 15 | TRBJ2-7 | TRBD1 | TRBV19 | CASSMKDRAQYEQYF | TGTGCCAGTAGTATGAAGGACAGGGCCCAGTACGAGCAGTACTTC
few | 14 | TRBJ2-7 | . | TRBV29-1 | CSVGGTRGSYEQYF | TGCAGCGTTGGAGGGACAAGGGGGTCCTACGAGCAGTACTTC
. | 11 | TRBJ2-3 | . | TRBV6-1 | CASSEPDTQYF | TGTGCCAGCAGTGAACCTGATACGCAGTATTTT
few | 16 | TRBJ1-5 | TRBD1 | TRBV19 | CASSLTRDRSFQPQHF | TGTGCCAGTAGTCTAACCAGGGACAGGTCTTTTCAGCCCCAGCATTTT